This T cell receptor beta chain was captured by sequencing in a study of CD4 T cells in relation to SARS-CoV-2 and coronaviruses. Study details: TCR beta CDR3s were sequenced after roughly ten-day antigen culture of PBMCs. Shared crossreactive spike epitopes were mapped to their HLA restriction.

Turning to this clone: The antigen is not known.

Before the COVID-19 pandemic, during about 2010-2018, CD4+ T cells were taken from unexposed donors. The cells were cultured for under twelve days before CD4+ T cells were isolated. Unexposed-donor CD4+ T cells were probed with SARS-CoV-2 S/N and four cold-coronavirus spikes, cells permitting. Notes on the study in general: In approximately 70% of donors, memory CD4+ clonotypes crossrecognized SARS-CoV-2 and at least one common cold coronavirus spike.

Clones were sequenced by immunoSEQ multiplex PCR, and TCRdb holds only the in-frame ones, with some missing. The table includes about 26,000 clones, around 76% detected once. CDR3 length: 16 residues. Trimming left V 7 bases short and J 4 bases short, with 22 bases between. Germline V gene data show CDR1 as ENHRY and CDR2 as SYGVKD. The chain links TRBV10-3 to TRBJ1-2, with D unclear. The sequenced material came from CD4+ T cells from PBMCs, cultured in vitro. The sequence was obtained from a human donor in good health. CDR3 coding DNA: TGTGCCATCAAGGAAGAGGGCGCGTTTCCTACCTATGGCTACACCTTC. Residues: CAIKEEGAFPTYGYTF.